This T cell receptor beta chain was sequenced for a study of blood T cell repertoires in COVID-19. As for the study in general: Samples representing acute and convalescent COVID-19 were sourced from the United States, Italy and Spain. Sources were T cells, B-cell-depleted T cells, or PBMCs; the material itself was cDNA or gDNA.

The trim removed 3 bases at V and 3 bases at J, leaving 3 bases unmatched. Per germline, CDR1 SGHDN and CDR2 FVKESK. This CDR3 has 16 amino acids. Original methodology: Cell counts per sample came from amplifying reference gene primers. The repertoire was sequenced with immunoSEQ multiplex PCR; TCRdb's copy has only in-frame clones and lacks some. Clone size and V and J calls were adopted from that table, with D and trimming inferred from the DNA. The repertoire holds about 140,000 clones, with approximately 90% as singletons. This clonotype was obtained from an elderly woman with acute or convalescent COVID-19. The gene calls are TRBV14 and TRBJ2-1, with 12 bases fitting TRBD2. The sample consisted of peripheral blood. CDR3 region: CASSHLAGGNYNEQFF. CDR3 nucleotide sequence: TGTGCCAGCAGCCACCTAGCGGGGGGGAACTACAATGAGCAGTTCTTC.